These 23 T cell receptor beta chains were all obtained from the same sample, sequenced in a study of OX40 agonist ivuxolimab in advanced cancers. Repertoires were generated with immunoSEQ multiplex PCR, while TCRdb's copy carries only in-frame clones and drops some. The sample has roughly 71,000 clones, approximately 90% seen once. The material sequenced was CD4+ or CD8+ T cells sorted from blood, taken in a trial of the OX40 agonist ivuxolimab. Receptors originate from an adult with an advanced solid tumor such as melanoma, head and neck, liver or kidney cancer.

The genes are TRBV7-2 and TRBJ2-1; D not resolved. The germline V and J ends were trimmed by 6 bases and 4 bases, with 7 bases remaining between them. The CDR3 extends over 12 amino acids. Germline CDR1 is SGHTA and CDR2 is FQGNSA. The CDR3 protein is CASSDVYNEQFF. CDR3 DNA: TGTGCCAGCAGTGACGTTTACAATGAGCAGTTCTTC. The full variable domain, its missing parts supplied by reference TRBV7-2 and TRBJ2-1, is GAGVSQSPSNKVTEKGKDVELRCDPISGHTALYWYRQSLGQGLEFLIYFQGNSAPDKSGLPSDRFSAERTGGSVSTLTIQRTQQEDSAVYLCASSDVYNEQFFGPGTRLTVL.

This clone has just one count. This chain uses TRBV27 with TRBJ1-5; weak D call: TRBD1 (5 bases). Germline V gene data show CDR1 as MNHEY and CDR2 as SMNVEV (reference sequence). Between the trimmed V and J ends, which lost 0 bases and 6 bases, there was a span of 6 bases. This CDR3 spans 13 amino acids. CDR3 protein: CASSLSRVQPQHF. The DNA for the CDR3 is TGTGCCAGCAGTTTATCCAGGGTTCAGCCCCAGCATTTT.

A single count supports this clone. The CDR3 loop reads CASSNRGSTDTQYF. The CDR3 DNA is TGTGCCAGCAGTAACAGGGGAAGCACAGATACGCAGTATTTT. The V and J genes are TRBV25-1 and TRBJ2-3; 7 positions match TRBD1. The CDR3 sequence is 14 residues long. The ends lost 5 bases at V and 0 bases at J; junction bases unmatched: 2. From germline, CDR1 is MGHDK and CDR2 SYGVNS.

The chain recombines TRBV4-3 with TRBJ2-1; D gene uncertain. The CDR3 has 13 amino acids. Germline CDR1 is LGHNA and CDR2 is YSLEER. V lost 1 base and J 4 bases, leaving 5 bases between the germline ends. CDR3 sequence: CASSQGSYNEQFF. In nucleotides, the CDR3 is TGCGCCAGCAGCCAAGGCTCTTACAATGAGCAGTTCTTC.

The table lists this clone with a few counts. V gene TRBV19 combines with J gene TRBJ1-1, with no clear D. CDR3 length: 13 residues. Germline CDR1 and CDR2: LNHDA and SQIVND (reference sequence). V lost 3 bases to trimming and J lost 2 bases, with 7 bases between them. CDR3 amino acids: CASSIGENTEAFF. For the CDR3, the DNA is TGTGCCAGTAGTATTGGGGAAAACACTGAAGCTTTCTTT.

This clone was picked up one time. The J gene is TRBJ2-7, the V gene TRBV6-4; unclear D gene. The germline V gene has CDR1 MRHNA and CDR2 SNTAGT. The CDR3 totals 14 residues. With 2 bases removed from V and 3 bases from J, the gap between germline ends came to 11 bases. The CDR3 spells CASSDPRKCYEQYF. Here the CDR3 DNA reads TGTGCCAGCAGTGACCCGCGGAAATGCTACGAGCAGTACTTC.

J is TRBJ1-3 and V is TRBV25-1; 10 positions agree with TRBD1. From germline, CDR1 is MGHDK and CDR2 SYGVNS. Trimming took 3 bases from V and 4 from J; bases not matched to a gene: 9. The CDR3 loop spans 17 amino acids. For the CDR3, the DNA is TGTGCCAGCAGTGACGTCCTGACAGGGGGCAAAGGAAACACCATATATTTT. Its translation is CASSDVLTGGKGNTIYF.

The rearrangement joins TRBV7-9 to TRBJ1-2; D not certain. Trimming stripped 5 bases from V and 8 bases from J, with 18 bases between. CDR1 is SEHNR, CDR2 FQNEAQ, per germline (reference sequence). This CDR3 comprises 14 residues. The DNA of the CDR3 is TGTGCCAGCAGCCCGAGCTCGGCGGCGGGCGGCTACACCTTC. This sequence encodes CASSPSSAAGGYTF.

This rearrangement joins TRBV9 to TRBJ2-3, with 13 positions matching TRBD2. Germline V gene lookup returns CDR1 SGDLS and CDR2 YYNGEE. There are 15 residues in the CDR3. Trimming took 3 bases from V and 4 from J; bases not matched to a gene: 2. CDR3 DNA sequence: TGTGCCAGCAGCGCCGGGACTAGCGGGGCAGATACGCAGTATTTT. Translating gives CASSAGTSGADTQYF.

The V and J genes are TRBV7-6 and TRBJ2-3; no definite D call. The V end lost 5 bases, the J end lost 2 bases, and 5 bases lay between the germline ends. Germline V lookup: CDR1 SGHVS, CDR2 FNYEAQ. The CDR3 covers 12 residues. The CDR3 region is CASSQVTDTQYF. The CDR3 DNA reads as TGTGCCAGCAGCCAAGTCACAGATACGCAGTATTTT.

The chain carries TRBV28 and TRBJ2-7; D might be TRBD2 (5 bases). Trimming shortened V by 6 bases and J by 2 bases, and 14 bases separated the two germline ends. There are 14 residues in the CDR3. The germline V gene has CDR1 MDHEN and CDR2 SYDVKM. The CDR3 region is CASSGAGTPYEQYF. The CDR3 coding sequence is TGTGCCAGCAGCGGTGCGGGTACCCCCTACGAGCAGTACTTC.

This chain joins TRBV28 and TRBJ2-7; D assignment may be TRBD1 or TRBD2 (7 bases each). V lost 7 bases and J 1 base, leaving 17 bases between the germline ends. Germline V CDR1 and CDR2: MDHEN, SYDVKM. This CDR3 contains 15 residues. CDR3 region: CASTLGRGPSYEQYF. CDR3 nucleotide sequence: TGTGCCAGCACCCTTGGGAGGGGGCCTTCCTACGAGCAGTACTTC.

The chain has TRBV28 and TRBJ2-1; 7 bases match TRBD2. The germline gives CDR1 MDHEN, CDR2 SYDVKM. The length of the CDR3 is 16 residues. After removal of 8 bases from V and 0 bases from J, the junction contained 10 bases not matched to a gene. CDR3 region: CASSSSPGGSYNEQFF. CDR3 in DNA: TGTGCCAGCTCATCATCCCCGGGGGGCTCCTACAATGAGCAGTTCTTC.

The V and J genes are TRBV4-1 and TRBJ2-7; the D gene is possibly TRBD1 (6 bases). CDR1 and CDR2 (germline): MGHRA, YSYEKL. The CDR3 sequence is 14 residues long. The ends were cut back, 0 bases at V and 3 bases at J, with 9 bases in the middle. In DNA form, the CDR3 reads TGCGCCAGCAGCCAAGATATCAGGGGCTACGAGCAGTACTTC. Its protein is CASSQDIRGYEQYF.

This chain uses TRBV27 with TRBJ1-5; D call uncertain. With 0 bases removed from V and 5 bases from J, the gap between germline ends came to 5 bases. This CDR3 contains 13 residues. Germline CDR1 is MNHEY and CDR2 is SMNVEV (reference sequence). The CDR3 here is CASSLSVDQPQHF. Here the CDR3 DNA reads TGTGCCAGCAGTTTATCGGTGGATCAGCCCCAGCATTTT.

The table lists this clone with a count of one. V usage is TRBV27 and J usage is TRBJ2-2; D gene unclear. The CDR3 loop spans 13 amino acids. The germline V and J ends were trimmed by 2 bases and 6 bases, with 7 bases remaining between them. CDR1 MNHEY and CDR2 SMNVEV come from the germline V gene (reference sequence). CDR3 sequence reads: CASSLSGPGELFF. CDR3 coding DNA: TGTGCCAGCAGTTTAAGTGGCCCCGGGGAGCTGTTTTTT.

V is TRBV4-1 and J is TRBJ2-1; D is unclear. V lost 1 base to trimming and J lost 8 bases, with 9 bases between them. The CDR3 totals 13 residues. Germline CDR1 reads MGHRA; CDR2 reads YSYEKL. The CDR3 DNA follows: TGCGCCAGCAGCCAAGTTCTGGGGTATGAGCAGTTCTTC. This encodes CASSQVLGYEQFF.

This clone has just one count. J is TRBJ1-1 and V is TRBV5-1; D is uncertain. The CDR3 totals 12 residues. Germline assignment: CDR1 SGHRS and CDR2 YFSETQ. Trimming took off 5 bases at V and 5 bases at J, with 10 bases between the two ends. CDR3 sequence (DNA): TGCGCCAGCAGAAGTTTGGAGACTGAAGCTTTCTTT. As protein: CASRSLETEAFF.

The chain recombines TRBV9 with TRBJ2-5; the D call may be TRBD1 or TRBD2 (5 bases each). The CDR3 runs to 15 residues. V was cut by 0 bases and J by 3 bases, with 12 bases left in between. From germline, CDR1 is SGDLS and CDR2 YYNGEE. This CDR3 is CASSVGRGLEETQYF. The CDR3 nucleotides are TGTGCCAGCAGCGTAGGTCGGGGCTTAGAAGAGACCCAGTACTTC.

A single count supports this clone. The gene calls are TRBV10-3 and TRBJ1-1; no firm D call. CDR1 is ENHRY and CDR2 is SYGVKD in the germline V gene. This CDR3 has 12 amino acids. The V end lost 2 bases, the J end lost 7 bases, and 8 bases lay between the germline ends. CDR3 amino acids: CAISEGPLEAFF. CDR3 nucleotide sequence: TGTGCCATCAGTGAGGGGCCCCTTGAAGCTTTCTTT.

The chain employs TRBV6-1 and TRBJ2-7; 7 bases are a match to TRBD2. With V trimmed by 3 bases and J by 5 bases, 1 base remained unmatched. This CDR3 contains 12 residues. Per the germline V gene, CDR1 is MNHNS and CDR2 is SASEGT. DNA for the CDR3: TGTGCCAGCAGTGATGGACTAGACGAGCAGTACTTC. The encoded protein is CASSDGLDEQYF.

CDR3 sequence: CASSLSRGTGATDTQYF. In nucleotides, the CDR3 is TGTGCCAGCAGTTTATCGCGGGGGACTGGGGCCACAGATACGCAGTATTTT. This chain connects TRBV27 to TRBJ2-3; 7 bases agree with TRBD2. This CDR3 comprises 17 residues. CDR1 MNHEY and CDR2 SMNVEV come from the germline V gene (reference sequence). The trim removed 0 bases at V and 2 bases at J, leaving 8 bases unmatched.

The J gene is TRBJ1-5, the V gene TRBV2; 12 bases agree with TRBD1. The CDR3 runs 19 residues. CDR1 and CDR2 from the germline V gene are SNHLY and FYNNEI. The V and J ends lost 6 bases and 4 bases, in that order; junction bases with no gene match: 16. In DNA, the CDR3 is TGTGCCAGCAGCGTAGTCTCAACGGGGACAGGGGGCTGGAATCAGCCCCAGCATTTT. Its protein product is CASSVVSTGTGGWNQPQHF.